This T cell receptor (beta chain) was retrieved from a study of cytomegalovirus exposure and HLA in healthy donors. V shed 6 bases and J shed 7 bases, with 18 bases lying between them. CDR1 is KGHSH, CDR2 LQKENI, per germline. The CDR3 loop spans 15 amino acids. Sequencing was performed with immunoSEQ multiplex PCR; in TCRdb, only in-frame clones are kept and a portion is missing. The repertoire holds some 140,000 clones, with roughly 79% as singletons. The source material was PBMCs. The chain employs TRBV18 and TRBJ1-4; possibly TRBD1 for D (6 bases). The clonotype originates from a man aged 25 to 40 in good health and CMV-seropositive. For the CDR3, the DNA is TGTGCCAGCTCCTACGAAGGGGGTAGTGGTGAAAAACTGTTTTTT. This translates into CASSYEGGSGEKLFF.